This entry lists 13 T cell receptor beta chains sequenced from one sample in a study of blood T cell repertoires in COVID-19. Data came from immunoSEQ multiplex PCR; TCRdb stores just in-frame clones and leaves some out. This table has 350,000 to 550,000 clones, roughly 90% appearing once. The sequencing sample was made of peripheral blood. These receptors all stem from a woman aged 30 to 39 with acute or convalescent COVID-19.

The CDR3 DNA sequence: TGTGCCAGCGTAGGGTTCGGTGGACTTGAAGCTTTCTTT. This codes for CASVGFGGLEAFF. This chain joins TRBV6-5 and TRBJ1-1; D unresolved. This CDR3 region has 13 residues. Germline V gene data show CDR1 as MNHEY and CDR2 as SVGAGI. V dropped 8 bases and J dropped 7 bases, with 17 bases sitting between them.

The chain couples TRBV30 to TRBJ2-7, with 8 bases that match TRBD1. Trimming removed 3 bases from V and 9 bases from J; junction bases left unmatched: 7. The CDR3 runs to 12 residues. CDR1 is GTSNPN, CDR2 SVGIG, per germline (reference sequence). CDR3 protein: CAWRGQDGVQYF. CDR3 bases: TGTGCCTGGAGGGGACAGGACGGTGTGCAGTACTTC.

The V gene is TRBV29-1, the J gene TRBJ1-2; the D is unclear. Between the trimmed V and J ends, which lost 6 bases and 0 bases, there was a span of 17 bases. Germline CDR1 is SQVTM and CDR2 is ANQGSEA. CDR3 length: 15 amino acids. The CDR3 DNA reads as TGCAGCGTCCTAGGTTCGCCCCCTTCTAACTATGGCTACACCTTC. Translating gives CSVLGSPPSNYGYTF.

This chain joins TRBV12-3 or TRBV12-4 and TRBJ1-4; D possibly corresponds to TRBD1 (5 bases). The length of the CDR3 is 13 residues. Trimming left V 3 bases short and J 8 bases short, with 10 bases between. The CDR3 loop is CASSFQGREKLFF. The CDR3 nucleotides are TGTGCCAGCAGTTTCCAGGGTAGGGAAAAACTGTTTTTT.

This clone has just one count. The genes are TRBV10-3 and TRBJ1-1, with D hard to call. The CDR3 length is 14 residues. CDR1 ENHRY and CDR2 SYGVKD come from the germline V gene. Between the trimmed V and J ends, which lost 0 bases and 10 bases, there was a span of 15 bases. The CDR3 region is CAISESIREELAFF. The CDR3 region has the DNA TGTGCCATCAGTGAGTCGATAAGGGAGGAGTTAGCTTTCTTT.

The genes are TRBV2 and TRBJ1-5; TRBD1 might be the D (5 bases). CDR3 length equals 15 residues. CDR1 is SNHLY and CDR2 is FYNNEI in the germline V gene. The ends were cut back, 2 bases at V and 4 bases at J, with 12 bases in the middle. The CDR3 sequence is CASSELRATNQPQHF. The DNA for the CDR3 is TGTGCCAGCAGTGAACTCAGGGCAACTAATCAGCCCCAGCATTTT.

This chain joins TRBV6-5 and TRBJ1-1, with 8 positions matching TRBD1. With V trimmed by 5 bases and J by 1 base, 6 bases remained unmatched. CDR1 is MNHEY, CDR2 SVGAGI, per germline. This CDR3 contains 15 residues. The DNA of the CDR3 is TGTGCCAGCAGTCGGACAGGGAGTGAGAACACTGAAGCTTTCTTT. It specifies CASSRTGSENTEAFF.

The rearrangement joins TRBV5-3 to TRBJ2-5, with TRBD2 matching 9 bases. TRBV5-3 carries the ORF label, with uncertain function. The CDR3 consists of 16 residues. V was clipped by 4 bases and J by 5 bases; unmatched bases: 12. The CDR3 sequence is CARSRGGGGAEETQYF. The CDR3 DNA reads as TGTGCCAGAAGCCGGGGGGGCGGGGGGGCGGAGGAGACCCAGTACTTC.

This chain links TRBV6-6 with TRBJ1-2; 11 positions match TRBD1. J was trimmed by 7 bases and V by 5 bases; bases with no gene match: 12. The CDR3 sequence is 16 residues long. The germline V gene encodes CDR1 MNHNY and CDR2 SVGAGI (reference sequence). CDR3: CASSPDRGLVVVGYTF. The CDR3 DNA is TGTGCCAGCAGTCCGGACAGGGGGCTAGTGGTGGTTGGCTACACCTTC.

The CDR3 nucleotides read TGTGCCAGCAGCCCCCGGCTAGCGGGGCAAGAGACCCAGTACTTC. This gives the protein CASSPRLAGQETQYF. The rearrangement links TRBV28 to TRBJ2-5, with 9 bases aligning to TRBD2. This CDR3 is built from 15 residues. The junction had 7 bases not matched to a gene; V was cut back by 6 bases and J by 2 bases. Germline values: CDR1 MDHEN, CDR2 SYDVKM.

The gene calls are TRBV2 and TRBJ2-7; 9 bases are shared with TRBD1. The V and J ends lost 11 bases and 5 bases, in that order; junction bases with no gene match: 13. The CDR3 consists of 14 residues. CDR1 SNHLY and CDR2 FYNNEI come from the germline V gene. For the CDR3, the DNA is TGTGCCGGTGGAGCAGGGACAGGGAGGGACGAGCAGTACTTC. This gives the protein CAGGAGTGRDEQYF.

This clone was counted once. This chain joins TRBV19 and TRBJ1-5; the D gene is possibly TRBD1 (6 bases). Germline V gene sequence: CDR1 LNHDA, CDR2 SQIVND (reference sequence). The CDR3 runs 12 residues. Trimming took off 4 bases at V and 11 bases at J, with 12 bases between the two ends. In nucleotides, the CDR3 is TGTGCCAGTAGTACCGGGACAAGTACCCAGCATTTT. It encodes CASSTGTSTQHF.

The J gene is TRBJ1-2, the V gene TRBV2, with 7 bases aligning to TRBD1. The CDR3 contains 12 residues. Germline V lookup: CDR1 SNHLY, CDR2 FYNNEI. The V gene end was trimmed by 4 bases and the J gene end by 6 bases; junction bases not matched to a gene: 2. The CDR3 coding sequence is TGTGCCAGCAGTGTTACAGGGGATGGCTACACCTTC. Translating gives CASSVTGDGYTF.